This T cell receptor (beta chain) was sequenced during a study of T cell responses to AZD1222 COVID-19 vaccine. Looking at the study overall: Researchers grouped second doses given at about 4 or about 12 weeks into one pool.

The protocol was immunoSEQ multiplex PCR, while the TCRdb copy is restricted to in-frame clones and leaves out a portion. The sample records approximately 30,000 clones, around 80% being singletons. Details on this clone: Its specificity is unknown.

Overall study findings and caveats: An increase in Spike-specific TCR breadth and depth was observed after two AZD1222 doses. Most donors were white British and more were female, and clonal diversity was possibly underestimated. AZD1222 recipients seropositive at baseline numbered only 6 or 7.

The receptor was derived from an adult in good health. The sample consisted of peripheral blood, taken on day 0 of AZD1222 vaccination.

This CDR3 reads CASSYPVRGYGYTF. The DNA of the CDR3 is TGTGCCAGCAGTTACCCGGTCAGGGGGTATGGCTACACCTTC. V usage is TRBV6-2 or TRBV6-3 and J usage is TRBJ1-2; 7 bases are shared with TRBD1. This CDR3 comprises 14 residues. Germline CDR1 is MNHEY and CDR2 is SVGEGT. The junction had 5 bases not matched to a gene; V was cut back by 2 bases and J by 5 bases.